What follows are 10 T cell receptor beta chains derived from one specimen sequenced in a study of blood T cell repertoires in COVID-19. Libraries were prepared by immunoSEQ multiplex PCR; TCRdb keeps only in-frame clonotypes and omits some of them. The table has over 200,000 clones, 80% to 90% seen once. Sequences were obtained from PBMCs or T cells enriched from blood (not recorded which). The receptors were sampled from a man aged 40-50 years who had recovered from COVID-19.

The chain combines TRBV11-2 with TRBJ1-4; D is perhaps TRBD1 (5 bases). Germline V gene sequence: CDR1 SGHAT, CDR2 FQNNGV. The CDR3 extends over 15 amino acids. Between the trimmed V and J ends, which lost 4 bases and 4 bases, there was a span of 13 bases. CDR3 DNA sequence: TGTGCCAGCAGCTCCGCAGGGTCTAGTAATGAAAAACTGTTTTTT. Translated: CASSSAGSSNEKLFF. Full variable domain (rest looked up from reference TRBV11-2 and TRBJ1-4): EAGVAQSPRYKIIEKRQSVAFWCNPISGHATLYWYQQILGQGPKLLIQFQNNGVVDDSQLPKDRFSAERLKGVDSTLKIQPAKLEDSAVYLCASSSAGSSNEKLFFGSGTQLSVL.

The chain combines TRBV18 with TRBJ1-1, with D possibly being TRBD1 (6 bases). Trimming left V 0 bases short and J 2 bases short, with 10 bases between. The germline gives CDR1 KGHSH, CDR2 LQKENI. The CDR3 consists of 15 residues. The CDR3 DNA sequence: TGTGCCAGCTCACCACCGGCAGGGGCTAACACTGAAGCTTTCTTT. Protein product: CASSPPAGANTEAFF.

The genes are TRBV7-9 and TRBJ1-2; D uncertain. This CDR3 spans 14 amino acids. Trimming stripped 5 bases from V and 4 bases from J, with 14 bases between. Germline CDR1 is SEHNR and CDR2 is FQNEAQ (reference sequence). CDR3 amino acids: CASSPIGVFYGYTF. CDR3 sequence (DNA): TGTGCCAGCAGCCCCATCGGGGTCTTCTATGGCTACACCTTC.

This chain uses TRBV19 with TRBJ1-2, with D possibly matching TRBD1 (5 bases). The V and J ends lost 5 bases and 8 bases respectively, with 18 bases between them. The germline CDR1 and CDR2 sequences are LNHDA and SQIVND (reference sequence). The length of the CDR3 is 14 residues. The CDR3 spells CASSPGLHYAGYTF. The CDR3 DNA follows: TGTGCCAGTAGTCCGGGACTTCACTACGCGGGCTACACCTTC.

In its sample, this clone was seen a few times. The CDR3 reads CASSLGLAGAYEQYF. The CDR3 nucleotides read TGTGCCAGCAGCTTGGGTCTAGCGGGAGCTTACGAGCAGTACTTC. The chain carries TRBV7-3 and TRBJ2-7; 10 positions match TRBD2. The CDR3 consists of 15 residues. Germline V gene sequence: CDR1 SGHTA, CDR2 FQGTGA. Trimming removed 3 bases from V and 4 bases from J; junction bases left unmatched: 6.

This chain joins TRBV2 and TRBJ2-1; TRBD1 aligns across 10 bases. Germline V gives CDR1 SNHLY, CDR2 FYNNEI. The CDR3 consists of 16 residues. V was clipped by 3 bases and J by 5 bases; unmatched bases: 7. The CDR3 region is CASSDGTGVGDNEQFF. CDR3 nucleotide sequence: TGTGCCAGCAGTGACGGGACAGGGGTAGGGGACAATGAGCAGTTCTTC.

This clone turned up a few times. CDR3 sequence reads: CATRRDINTEAFF. The CDR3 bases are TGTGCCACCCGACGGGACATTAACACTGAAGCTTTCTTT. The rearrangement joins TRBV15 to TRBJ1-1; maybe TRBD1 (6 bases). The germline V and J ends were trimmed by 8 bases and 2 bases, with 12 bases remaining between them. CDR3 length equals 13 residues. The germline V gene encodes CDR1 LNHNV and CDR2 YYDKDF (reference sequence).

As regards this clone: The same CDR3 also results from other DNA sequences found in this sample. The V call is TRBV7-3, the J call TRBJ1-6, with 7 bases fitting TRBD1. The CDR3 extends over 13 amino acids. Looked up from germline, CDR1 is SGHTA and CDR2 is FQGTGA. V trimming: 3 bases; J trimming: 7 bases; junction bases outside the gene matches: 0. The CDR3 reads CASSLGQNSPLHF. Here the CDR3 DNA reads TGTGCCAGCAGCTTGGGACAGAATTCACCCCTCCACTTT.

The table lists this clone with many counts. The genes are TRBV5-5 and TRBJ2-1; the D gene is possibly TRBD1 (5 bases). Germline-derived CDR1 and CDR2 are SGHKS and YYEKEE (reference sequence). Trimming took 0 bases from V and 0 from J, leaving 13 bases between them. The CDR3 contains 17 residues. Here the CDR3 reads CASSLDPTDSSYNEQFF. The CDR3 DNA reads as TGTGCCAGCAGCTTGGATCCGACAGACAGCTCCTACAATGAGCAGTTCTTC. Looking up the rest from reference TRBV5-5 and TRBJ2-1 gives the full variable domain: DAGVTQSPTHLIKTRGQQVTLRCSPISGHKSVSWYQQVLGQGPQFIFQYYEKEERGRGNFPDRFSARQFPNYSSELNVNALLLGDSALYLCASSLDPTDSSYNEQFFGPGTRLTVL.

The chain recombines TRBV5-1 with TRBJ1-2; no definite D call. The germline CDR1 and CDR2 sequences are SGHRS and YFSETQ. The V and J ends lost 0 bases and 5 bases respectively, with 11 bases between them. The CDR3 sequence is 14 residues long. Here the CDR3 reads CASSLVQFGYGYTF. The CDR3 DNA sequence: TGCGCCAGCAGCTTGGTTCAGTTCGGGTATGGCTACACCTTC.